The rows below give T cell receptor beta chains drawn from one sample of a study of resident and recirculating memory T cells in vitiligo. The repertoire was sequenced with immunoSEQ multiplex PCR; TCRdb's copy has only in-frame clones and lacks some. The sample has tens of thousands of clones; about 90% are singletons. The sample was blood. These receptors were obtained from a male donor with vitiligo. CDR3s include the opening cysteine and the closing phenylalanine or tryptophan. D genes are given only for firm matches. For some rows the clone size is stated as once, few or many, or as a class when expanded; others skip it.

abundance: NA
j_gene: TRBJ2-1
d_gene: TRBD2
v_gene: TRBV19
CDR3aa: CASYKTSGGPLNEQFF
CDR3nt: TGTGCCAGTTATAAGACTAGCGGGGGACCACTCAATGAGCAGTTCTTC

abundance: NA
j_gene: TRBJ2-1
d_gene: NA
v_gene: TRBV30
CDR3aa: CAWSVTATYNEQFF
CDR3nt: TGTGCCTGGAGTGTTACCGCTACCTACAATGAGCAGTTCTTC

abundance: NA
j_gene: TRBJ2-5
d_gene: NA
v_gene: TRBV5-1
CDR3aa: CASSLAGNQETQYF
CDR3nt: TGCGCCAGCAGCTTGGCCGGGAACCAAGAGACCCAGTACTTC

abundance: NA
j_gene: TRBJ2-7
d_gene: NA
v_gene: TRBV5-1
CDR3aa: CASTPPGAATYEQYF
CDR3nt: TGCGCCAGCACCCCCCCAGGAGCGGCGACCTACGAGCAGTACTTC

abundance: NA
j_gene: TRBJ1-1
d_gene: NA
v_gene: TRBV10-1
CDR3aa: CASSESAVPEAFF
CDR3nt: TGCGCCAGCAGTGAGTCGGCCGTCCCTGAAGCTTTCTTT

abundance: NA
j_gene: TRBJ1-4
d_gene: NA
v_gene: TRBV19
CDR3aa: CASSINQGNEKLFF
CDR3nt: TGTGCCAGTAGTATAAACCAGGGGAATGAAAAACTGTTTTTT

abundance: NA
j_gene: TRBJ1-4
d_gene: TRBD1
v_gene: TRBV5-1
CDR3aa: CASSLGQGLANEKLFF
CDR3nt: TGCGCCAGCAGCCTGGGACAGGGCTTGGCTAATGAAAAACTGTTTTTT

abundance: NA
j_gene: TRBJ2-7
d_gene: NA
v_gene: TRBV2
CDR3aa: CASSPGDPYEQYF
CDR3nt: TGTGCCAGCAGTCCGGGAGACCCCTACGAGCAGTACTTC

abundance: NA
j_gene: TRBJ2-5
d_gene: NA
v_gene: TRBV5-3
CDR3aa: CARSSLDVGPTGRETQYF
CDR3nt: TGTGCCAGAAGCTCCCTGGATGTCGGACCCACCGGGAGAGAGACCCAGTACTTC

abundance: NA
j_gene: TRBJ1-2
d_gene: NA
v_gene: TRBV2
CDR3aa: CASSDGRGYGYTF
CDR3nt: TGTGCCAGCTCTGACGGCAGAGGTTATGGCTACACCTTC

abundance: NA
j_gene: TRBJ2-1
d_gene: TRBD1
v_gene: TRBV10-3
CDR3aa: CAISVKSGQILGEQFF
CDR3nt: TGTGCCATCAGCGTGAAATCGGGACAGATATTGGGTGAGCAGTTCTTC

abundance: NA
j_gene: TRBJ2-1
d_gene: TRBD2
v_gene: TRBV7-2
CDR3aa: CASSLTSGRATYNEQFF
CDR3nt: TGTGCCAGCAGCTTAACTAGCGGGAGGGCGACCTACAATGAGCAGTTCTTC

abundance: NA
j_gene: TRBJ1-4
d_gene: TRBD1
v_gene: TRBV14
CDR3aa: CASSQGTGGAEKLFF
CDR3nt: TGTGCCAGCAGCCAAGGGACAGGGGGAGCTGAAAAACTGTTTTTT

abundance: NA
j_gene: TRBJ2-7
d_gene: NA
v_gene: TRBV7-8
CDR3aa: CASSLAPGATYEQYF
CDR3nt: TGTGCCAGCAGCTTAGCCCCAGGGGCCACCTACGAGCAGTACTTC

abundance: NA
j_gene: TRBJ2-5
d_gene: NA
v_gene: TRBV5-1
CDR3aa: CASSLALKTQYF
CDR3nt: TGCGCCAGCAGCTTGGCCCTAAAGACCCAGTACTTC

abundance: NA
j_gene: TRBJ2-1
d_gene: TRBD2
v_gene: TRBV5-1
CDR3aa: CASSGRLAATYNEQFF
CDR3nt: TGCGCCAGCAGCGGGAGACTAGCGGCAACCTACAATGAGCAGTTCTTC

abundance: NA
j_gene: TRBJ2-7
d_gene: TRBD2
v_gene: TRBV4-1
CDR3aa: CASSQLAGVGSEQYF
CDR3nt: TGCGCCAGCAGCCAACTAGCGGGGGTAGGTAGCGAGCAGTACTTC

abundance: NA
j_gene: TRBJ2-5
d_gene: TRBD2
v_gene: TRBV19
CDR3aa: CASRAGTSGHGPYQETQYF
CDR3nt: TGTGCCAGTAGAGCGGGGACTAGCGGGCATGGTCCGTACCAAGAGACCCAGTACTTC

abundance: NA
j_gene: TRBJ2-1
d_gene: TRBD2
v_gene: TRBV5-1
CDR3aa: CASGLAGEEYNEQFF
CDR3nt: TGCGCCAGCGGCTTAGCGGGAGAAGAGTACAATGAGCAGTTCTTC

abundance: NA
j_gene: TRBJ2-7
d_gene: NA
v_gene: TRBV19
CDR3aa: CASSPRGDYPYEQYF
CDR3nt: TGTGCCAGTAGCCCGAGGGGGGACTACCCTTACGAGCAGTACTTC

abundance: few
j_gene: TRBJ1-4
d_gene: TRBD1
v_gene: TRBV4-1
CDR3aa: CASSRGTGRWEKLFF
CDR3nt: TGCGCCAGCAGCCGCGGGACAGGTCGATGGGAAAAACTGTTTTTT

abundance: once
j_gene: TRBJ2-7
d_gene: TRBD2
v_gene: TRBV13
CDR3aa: CASSPGLAGGEQYF
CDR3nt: TGTGCCAGCAGCCCAGGACTAGCGGGAGGCGAGCAGTACTTC

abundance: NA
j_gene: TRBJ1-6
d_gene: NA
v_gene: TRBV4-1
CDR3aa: CASSRERARVPNSPLHF
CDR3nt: TGCGCCAGCAGCCGGGAGCGGGCACGAGTACCCAATTCACCCCTCCACTTT

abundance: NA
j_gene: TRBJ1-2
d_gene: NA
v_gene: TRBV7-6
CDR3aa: CASSLGGLGYTF
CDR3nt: TGTGCCAGCAGCTTAGGGGGCCTTGGCTACACCTTC

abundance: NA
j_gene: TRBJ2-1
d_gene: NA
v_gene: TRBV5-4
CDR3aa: CASSFGIASNEQFF
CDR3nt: TGTGCCAGCAGCTTTGGAATAGCTTCTAATGAGCAGTTCTTC

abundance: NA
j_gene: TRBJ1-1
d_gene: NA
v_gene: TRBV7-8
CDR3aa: CASSFPGHRLIGKTEAFF
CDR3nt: TGTGCCAGCAGCTTCCCGGGCCATCGGCTAATCGGGAAAACTGAAGCTTTCTTT

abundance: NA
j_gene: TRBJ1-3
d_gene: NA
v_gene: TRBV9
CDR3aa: CASSVAGYGNTIYF
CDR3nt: TGTGCCAGCAGCGTAGCAGGGTACGGAAACACCATATATTTT

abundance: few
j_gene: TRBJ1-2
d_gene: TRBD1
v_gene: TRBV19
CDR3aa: CASITGGSNYGYTF
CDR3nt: TGTGCCAGTATTACAGGGGGATCTAACTATGGCTACACCTTC

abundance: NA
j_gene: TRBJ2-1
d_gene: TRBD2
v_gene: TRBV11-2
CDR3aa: CASSPRTSSEQFF
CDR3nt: TGTGCCAGCAGCCCTCGGACTAGCAGTGAGCAGTTCTTC

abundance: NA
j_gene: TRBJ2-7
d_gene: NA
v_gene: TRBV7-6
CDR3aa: CASSLAGDYEQYF
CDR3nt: TGTGCCAGCAGCTTAGCGGGAGATTACGAGCAGTACTTC

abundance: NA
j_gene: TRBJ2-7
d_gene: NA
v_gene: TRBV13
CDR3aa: CASSLGRISYEQYF
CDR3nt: TGTGCCAGCAGCTTGGGGCGGATCTCCTACGAGCAGTACTTC

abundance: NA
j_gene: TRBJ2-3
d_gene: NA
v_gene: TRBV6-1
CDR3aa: CASSEEHFPTDTQYF
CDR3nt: TGTGCCAGCAGTGAAGAGCACTTCCCCACAGATACGCAGTATTTT

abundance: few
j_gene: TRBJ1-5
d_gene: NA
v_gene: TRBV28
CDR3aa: CASSSTGGNQPQHF
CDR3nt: TGTGCCAGCAGTTCGACAGGCGGCAATCAGCCCCAGCATTTT

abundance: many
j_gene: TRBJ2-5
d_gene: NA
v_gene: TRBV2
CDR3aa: CASGGGSTQTQYF
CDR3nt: TGTGCCAGCGGGGGAGGCAGCACGCAGACCCAGTACTTC

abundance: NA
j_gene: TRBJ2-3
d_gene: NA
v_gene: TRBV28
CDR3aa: CASSRTGGDTQYF
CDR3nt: TGTGCCAGCAGCCGGACAGGAGGGGATACGCAGTATTTT